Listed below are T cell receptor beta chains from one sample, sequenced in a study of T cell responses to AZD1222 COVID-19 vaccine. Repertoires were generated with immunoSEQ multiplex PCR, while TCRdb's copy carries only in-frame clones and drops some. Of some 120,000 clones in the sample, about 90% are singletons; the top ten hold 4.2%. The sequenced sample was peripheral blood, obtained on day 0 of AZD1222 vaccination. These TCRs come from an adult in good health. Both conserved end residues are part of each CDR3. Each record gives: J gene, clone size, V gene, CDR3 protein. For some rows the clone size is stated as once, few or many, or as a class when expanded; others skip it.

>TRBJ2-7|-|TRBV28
CASSPGTGEFYEQYF
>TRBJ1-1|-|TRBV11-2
CASSFNSGVVNTEAFF
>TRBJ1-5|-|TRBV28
CASSTQLGNQPQHF
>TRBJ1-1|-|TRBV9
CASSVGWGNTEAFF
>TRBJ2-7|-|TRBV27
CASSMPEGYEQYF
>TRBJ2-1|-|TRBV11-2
CASSYSAPGGRDEQFF
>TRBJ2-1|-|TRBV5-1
CASSSLLAAHSNEQFF
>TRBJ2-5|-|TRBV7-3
CASSRSGGQETQYF
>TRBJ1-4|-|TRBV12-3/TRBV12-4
CASRGPSRDKLFF
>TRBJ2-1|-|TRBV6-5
CASKQGGYNEQFF
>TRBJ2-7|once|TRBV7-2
CASSLSYEQYF
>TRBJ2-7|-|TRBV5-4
CASSFGEAGLRQYF
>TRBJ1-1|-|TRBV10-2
CASSEFEGTEAFF
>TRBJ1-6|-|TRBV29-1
CSVTLPGGVNSPLHF
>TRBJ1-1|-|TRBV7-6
CASSKGTGTLNTEAFF
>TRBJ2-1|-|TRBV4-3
CASSSYFGTSYNEQFF
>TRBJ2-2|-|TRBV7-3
CASSARNTGELFF
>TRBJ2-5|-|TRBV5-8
CASSFPGGETQYF
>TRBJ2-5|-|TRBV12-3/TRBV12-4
CASTPGQETQYF
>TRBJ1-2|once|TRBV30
CAWSAPGGGPRSYGYTF
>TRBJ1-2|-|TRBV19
CASSIDTGFGDGYTF
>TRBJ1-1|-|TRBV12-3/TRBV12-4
CASSFVAEAEAFF
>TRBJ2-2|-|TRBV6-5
CASSAGGHTGELFF
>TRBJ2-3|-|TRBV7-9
CASSFGLSTDTQYF
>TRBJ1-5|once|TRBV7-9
CASSRGDGNNQPQHF
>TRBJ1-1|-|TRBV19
CASSPLGNTEAFF
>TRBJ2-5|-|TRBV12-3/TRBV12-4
CASNGREETQYF
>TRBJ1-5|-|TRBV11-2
CASSLDIGGQPQHF
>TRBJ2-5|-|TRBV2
CASTRGEETQYF
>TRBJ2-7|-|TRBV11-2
CASSLETGPYEQYF
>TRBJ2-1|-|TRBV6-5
CASRTGAGSYNEQFF
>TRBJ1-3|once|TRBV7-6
CASSSGQGGTGNTIYF
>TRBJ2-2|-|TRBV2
CASSRWSANTGELFF
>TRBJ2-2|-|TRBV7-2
CASSLVWDRVYSGELFF
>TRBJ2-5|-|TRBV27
CASSPARTSVLLGETQYF
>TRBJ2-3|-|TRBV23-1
CASSQSETGGETDTQYF
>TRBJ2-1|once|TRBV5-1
CASSLDRGGINEQFF
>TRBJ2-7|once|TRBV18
CASSLPGTGAYEQYF
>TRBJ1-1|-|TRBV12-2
CASRLARQGNTEAFF
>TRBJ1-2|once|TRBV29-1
CSVEDRYDGYTF
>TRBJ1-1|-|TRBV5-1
CASSSGMNTEAFF
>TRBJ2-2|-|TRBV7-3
CASSPLAGGRSGELFF
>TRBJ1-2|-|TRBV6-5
CASSYSTAGAGSYTF
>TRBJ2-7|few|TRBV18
CASSPLVPDGTTSSYEQYF
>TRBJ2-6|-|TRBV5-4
CASSPGQGLGANVLTF
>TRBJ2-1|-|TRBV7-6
CASSYSRHEQFF
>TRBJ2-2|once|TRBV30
CAWRTGGARAGELFF
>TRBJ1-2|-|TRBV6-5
CASMGTKGYTF
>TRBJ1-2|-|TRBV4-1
CASSQVSGINYGYTF
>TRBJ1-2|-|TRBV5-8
CASSYRQLSYGYTF
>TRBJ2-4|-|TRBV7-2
CASSFPPNIQYF
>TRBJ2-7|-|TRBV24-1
CATSDPRAGTSYEQYF
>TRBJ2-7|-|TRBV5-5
CASSFGPTRFDRQYF
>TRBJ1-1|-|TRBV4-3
CASSQDYRGNTEAFF